Listed below are T cell receptor beta chains from one sample, sequenced in a study of blood T cell repertoires in COVID-19. Some clones are missing from TCRdb's copy, which holds only in-frame ones; the method was immunoSEQ multiplex PCR. The sample consists of around 67,000 clones, about 90% of them appearing once. Sequenced: peripheral blood. These receptors originate from an elderly woman with active or convalescent COVID-19. Both conserved end residues are part of each CDR3. D genes are given only for firm matches. The size of a clone is reported for some rows only, either as once, few or many, or as a class for expanded clones.

V: TRBV7-9; D: TRBD2; size: NA; J: TRBJ2-1; DNA: TGTGCCAGCAGGACTAGCGGGAGTCGTCCTGAGCAGTTCTTC; CDR3: CASRTSGSRPEQFF
V: TRBV29-1; D: NA; size: NA; J: TRBJ1-4; DNA: TGCAGCGTCGTGGGAGGGGCGCGGGCTAATGAAAAACTGTTTTTT; CDR3: CSVVGGARANEKLFF
V: TRBV27; D: TRBD1; size: NA; J: TRBJ2-5; DNA: TGTGCCAGCAGTTCCCTAGGACAGGGAGAGGAGACCCAGTACTTC; CDR3: CASSSLGQGEETQYF
V: TRBV6-5; D: NA; size: NA; J: TRBJ1-1; DNA: TGTGCCACTTATGGGGACATTGTAAGAACCACTGAAGCTTTCTTT; CDR3: CATYGDIVRTTEAFF
V: TRBV5-1; D: NA; size: NA; J: TRBJ2-3; DNA: TGCGCCAGCAGCTTGGATCCAGGGATGGATACGCAGTATTTT; CDR3: CASSLDPGMDTQYF
V: TRBV19; D: NA; size: NA; J: TRBJ1-2; DNA: TGTGCCAGTAGTATGGAGGGAAACTATGGCTACACCTTC; CDR3: CASSMEGNYGYTF
V: TRBV25-1; D: TRBD1; size: NA; J: TRBJ1-2; DNA: TGTGCCAGCAGTGAACCTGGGACAGGGGGTTTCTATGGCTACACCTTC; CDR3: CASSEPGTGGFYGYTF
V: TRBV5-1; D: NA; size: few; J: TRBJ1-4; DNA: TGCGCCAGCGGACTGGACGGAACAACTAATGAAAAACTGTTTTTT; CDR3: CASGLDGTTNEKLFF
V: TRBV7-2; D: TRBD2; size: few; J: TRBJ2-7; DNA: TGTGCCAGCAGCCAAACTAGCGGGGGGGCCTACGAGCAGTACTTC; CDR3: CASSQTSGGAYEQYF
V: TRBV6-6; D: TRBD1; size: NA; J: TRBJ1-2; DNA: TGTGCCAGCAGTGGACAGGGAGTAGGGCGTGGCTACACCTTC; CDR3: CASSGQGVGRGYTF
V: TRBV14; D: NA; size: NA; J: TRBJ2-2; DNA: TGTGCCAGCAGCCAATCTAGACGAACCGGGGAGCTGTTTTTT; CDR3: CASSQSRRTGELFF
V: TRBV5-1; D: NA; size: NA; J: TRBJ1-3; DNA: TGCGCCAGCAGCTTGGTAGGGAGCGCTGGAAACACCATATATTTT; CDR3: CASSLVGSAGNTIYF
V: TRBV18; D: TRBD1; size: NA; J: TRBJ2-7; DNA: TGTGCCAGCTCACTACTGGGACAGGGTGTCTCCTACGAGCAGTACTTC; CDR3: CASSLLGQGVSYEQYF
V: TRBV5-6; D: NA; size: once; J: TRBJ2-7; DNA: TGTGCCAGCAGCCCGGACCCGACAGAGCGCTACGAGCAGTACTTC; CDR3: CASSPDPTERYEQYF
V: TRBV5-4; D: TRBD1; size: few; J: TRBJ1-2; DNA: TGTGCCAGCAACTTGGGGCAGGGGGACGGCTACACCTTC; CDR3: CASNLGQGDGYTF
V: TRBV5-1; D: NA; size: NA; J: TRBJ2-1; DNA: TGCGCCAGCAGCTTTGGAATCGGGAATGAGCAGTTCTTC; CDR3: CASSFGIGNEQFF
V: TRBV5-1; D: TRBD1; size: once; J: TRBJ2-1; DNA: TGCGCCAGCAGCCGACAAGGGACAGGGGCCCTCAATGAGCAGTTCTTC; CDR3: CASSRQGTGALNEQFF
V: TRBV12-3/TRBV12-4; D: NA; size: NA; J: TRBJ2-7; DNA: TGTGCCAGCAGTTCAAGGGACTTTCAAGAGCAGTACTTC; CDR3: CASSSRDFQEQYF
V: TRBV30; D: NA; size: NA; J: TRBJ1-4; DNA: TGTGCCTGGAGACAGGGCCTGAACTCTAATGAAAAACTGTTTTTT; CDR3: CAWRQGLNSNEKLFF
V: TRBV5-4; D: NA; size: NA; J: TRBJ2-5; DNA: TGTGCCAGCAGCCCAGATCAAGAGACCCAGTACTTC; CDR3: CASSPDQETQYF
V: TRBV6-6; D: TRBD1; size: NA; J: TRBJ1-5; DNA: TGTGCCACTGCGGACAGGGGGGATCAGCCCCAGCATTTT; CDR3: CATADRGDQPQHF
V: TRBV6-5; D: NA; size: NA; J: TRBJ2-3; DNA: TGTGCCAGCTCTCTAGCCAGGCGGGGTACGCAGTATTTT; CDR3: CASSLARRGTQYF
V: TRBV4-1; D: TRBD2; size: NA; J: TRBJ2-7; DNA: TGCGCCAGCAGCCAAGATTTAGCGGGGCCTCGGGAGCAGTACTTC; CDR3: CASSQDLAGPREQYF
V: TRBV15; D: TRBD2; size: NA; J: TRBJ2-2; DNA: TGTGCCACCAGCAAAAAGGGACTAGCGGGGTCGAACACCGGGGAGCTGTTTTTT; CDR3: CATSKKGLAGSNTGELFF
V: TRBV5-1; D: TRBD1; size: NA; J: TRBJ1-2; DNA: TGCGCCAGCAGCTTCGACAGGGCTAGCGGCTACACCTTC; CDR3: CASSFDRASGYTF
V: TRBV3-1/TRBV3-2; D: NA; size: NA; J: TRBJ2-5; DNA: TGTGCCAGCAGCCGGCTGAACCCTAGCCCCCAAGAGACCCAGTACTTC; CDR3: CASSRLNPSPQETQYF
V: TRBV10-2; D: TRBD1; size: NA; J: TRBJ2-7; DNA: TGCGCCAGCAGGCCCGGACAGGGTTTATACGAGCAGTACTTC; CDR3: CASRPGQGLYEQYF
V: TRBV7-9; D: TRBD2; size: NA; J: TRBJ2-2; DNA: TGTGCCAGCAGCTGGACTAGCGGTTACACCGGGGAGCTGTTTTTT; CDR3: CASSWTSGYTGELFF
V: TRBV5-4; D: NA; size: NA; J: TRBJ2-3; DNA: TGTGCCAGCAGCCCCCTGAGGGCCTCAGATACGCAGTATTTT; CDR3: CASSPLRASDTQYF
V: TRBV19; D: TRBD1; size: NA; J: TRBJ2-4; DNA: TGTGCCAGTGGACAGGGAAAAAACATTCAGTACTTC; CDR3: CASGQGKNIQYF
V: TRBV23-1; D: TRBD2; size: NA; J: TRBJ2-1; DNA: TGCGCCAGCCGGTCCGGGACTAGCGGGAGGCGCTCCTACAATGAGCAGTTCTTC; CDR3: CASRSGTSGRRSYNEQFF
V: TRBV25-1; D: TRBD2; size: NA; J: TRBJ2-2; DNA: TGTGCCAGCAGTGAATCAGTGGGAGGGCCAATCGGGGAGCTGTTTTTT; CDR3: CASSESVGGPIGELFF
V: TRBV11-2; D: TRBD2; size: NA; J: TRBJ2-7; DNA: TGTGCCAGCAGCTTAATGGGGGGGTACGAGCAGTACTTC; CDR3: CASSLMGGYEQYF
V: TRBV10-2; D: TRBD1; size: NA; J: TRBJ1-2; DNA: TGCGCCAGCAGTGAGTCGACAGGGAACTATGGCTACACCTTC; CDR3: CASSESTGNYGYTF
V: TRBV10-2; D: TRBD2; size: NA; J: TRBJ2-3; DNA: TGCGCCAGCCGGACTAGCGGGGGACCGGGTGGCACAGATACGCAGTATTTT; CDR3: CASRTSGGPGGTDTQYF
V: TRBV11-3; D: TRBD2; size: NA; J: TRBJ2-7; DNA: TGTGCCAGCAGCCCTAGCGGGAGTCTCTACGAGCAGTACTTC; CDR3: CASSPSGSLYEQYF
V: TRBV24-1; D: NA; size: NA; J: TRBJ1-4; DNA: TGTGCCACCAGTGGTAGGGGCCAGTATGAAAAACTGTTTTTT; CDR3: CATSGRGQYEKLFF